Below, 16 T cell receptor beta chains from the same sample are listed, as sequenced in a study of neurological immune-mediated disorders. Each CDR3 protein is one row after TCRdb ran MiXCR on the 5' RACE reads. This repertoire shows some 29,000 distinct CDR3 sequences, around 10% found once; its top ten account for about 5.3%. Source material: PBMCs. Receptor source: a woman aged 55-69 years in good health.

This clonotype was counted at least ten times. The chain couples TRBV20-1 to TRBJ2-3; 9 bases align to TRBD2. This CDR3 has 15 amino acids. Trimming cost V 6 bases and J 0 bases; bases outside gene matches: 7. Germline CDR1 and CDR2: DFQATT and SNEGSKA (reference sequence). The CDR3 loop is CSAPKRGASTDTQYF. The CDR3 coding sequence is TGCAGTGCCCCTAAGCGGGGGGCTAGCACAGATACGCAGTATTTT.

This clonotype was picked up many times. The V and J genes are TRBV12-3 or TRBV12-4 and TRBJ1-2; D is undetermined. Trimming removed 1 base at V and 8 bases at J, with 11 bases between. The length of the CDR3 is 13 residues. Here the CDR3 DNA reads TGTGCCAGCAGTTTAGATGGTCGGGGAGGCTACACCTTC. Amino acids: CASSLDGRGGYTF.

This clonotype appeared many times. V usage is TRBV20-1 and J usage is TRBJ2-1, with 7 bases that match TRBD1. Per germline, CDR1 DFQATT and CDR2 SNEGSKA (reference sequence). The trim removed 0 bases at V and 4 bases at J, leaving 3 bases unmatched. The CDR3 length is 14 residues. In nucleotides, the CDR3 is TGCAGTGCTAGAGATCACAGGGGATACAATGAGCAGTTCTTC. Translated: CSARDHRGYNEQFF.

This chain joins TRBV7-9 and TRBJ1-4, with 12 bases lining up with TRBD1. V shed 5 bases, J shed 7 bases, and the junction held 11 bases outside the gene matches. The germline V gene encodes CDR1 SEHNR and CDR2 FQNEAQ (reference sequence). CDR3 size: 17 residues. CDR3 amino acids: CASSTPGQGARLEKLFF. CDR3 nucleotides: TGTGCCAGCAGCACCCCGGGACAGGGGGCGCGGCTTGAAAAACTGTTTTTT.

There are many counts of this clonotype. The chain carries TRBV7-2 and TRBJ2-5; TRBD2 matches 15 bases. The germline V gene encodes CDR1 SGHTA and CDR2 FQGNSA. Unmatched junction bases numbered 3, after V lost 1 base and J lost 0 bases. This CDR3 is 18 amino acids long. The chain's CDR3 is CASSLGTSGGGYQETQYF. CDR3 DNA: TGTGCCAGCAGCTTAGGGACTAGCGGGGGGGGTTACCAAGAGACCCAGTACTTC.

This clonotype was seen a few times. The V and J genes are TRBV12-3 or TRBV12-4 and TRBJ1-1; 7 nucleotides line up with TRBD1. Trimming took 6 bases from V and 3 from J; bases not matched to a gene: 7. The CDR3 consists of 14 residues. The CDR3 sequence: CASRFDRADTEAFF. The CDR3 coding sequence is TGTGCCAGCAGGTTCGACAGGGCGGACACTGAAGCTTTCTTT.

This clonotype was seen repeatedly, ten times or more. This chain joins TRBV30 and TRBJ1-2; D may be TRBD1 (5 bases). The germline V and J ends were trimmed by 0 bases and 5 bases, with 7 bases remaining between them. This CDR3 has 12 amino acids. The V gene's germline CDR1 is GTSNPN and CDR2 SVGIG (reference sequence). The CDR3 sequence: CAWSVGEYGYTF. The CDR3 DNA follows: TGTGCCTGGAGTGTAGGGGAGTATGGCTACACCTTC.

This clonotype was seen many times. V is TRBV21-1 and J is TRBJ2-7; the DNA was not compared with TRBD1, the D call given in the table. TRBV21-1 is annotated as a pseudogene. The length of the CDR3 is 16 residues. CDR3 sequence: CASSKKGDRTSYEQYF. The CDR3 region has the DNA TGTGCCAGCAGCAAAAAGGGGGACAGGACATCCTACGAGCAGTACTTC.

This clonotype is medium-sized (0.01 to 0.1%). The chain joins TRBV6-5 to TRBJ1-1; D is uncertain. V lost 2 bases, J lost 7 bases, and 14 bases lay in between. From germline, CDR1 is MNHEY and CDR2 SVGAGI. The CDR3 runs 14 residues. CDR3 sequence (DNA): TGTGCCAGCAGTTACGGAAGGTATCGGCTTGAAGCTTTCTTT. Translated: CASSYGRYRLEAFF.

The chain carries TRBV15 and TRBJ1-5; TRBD1 might be the D (5 bases). Germline CDR1 and CDR2: LNHNV and YYDKDF (reference sequence). CDR3 length equals 15 residues. Between the trimmed V and J ends, which lost 5 bases and 3 bases, there was a span of 14 bases. CDR3: CATSRQGNPNQPQHF. In nucleotides, the CDR3 is TGTGCCACCAGCCGCCAGGGAAACCCCAATCAGCCCCAGCATTTT. The variable domain in full, completed from reference TRBV15 and TRBJ1-5, reads DAMVIQNPRYQVTQFGKPVTLSCSQTLNHNVMYWYQQKSSQAPKLLFHYYDKDFNNEADTPDNFQSRRPNTSFCFLDIRSPGLGDTAMYLCATSRQGNPNQPQHFGDGTRLSIL.

The chain has TRBV7-2 and TRBJ2-7, with D maybe TRBD2 (5 bases). Trimming removed 4 bases from V and 5 bases from J, with 9 bases in between. The CDR3 is 12 residues long. Germline lookup yields CDR1 SGHTA and CDR2 FQGNSA. The CDR3 DNA reads TGTGCCAGCAGCTCATGGACTCACGAGCAGTACTTC. Translated, it gives CASSSWTHEQYF.

This clonotype was seen ten or more times. This chain links TRBV20-1 with TRBJ1-2; 7 positions agree with TRBD1. This CDR3 is 12 amino acids long. CDR1 and CDR2 from the germline V gene are DFQATT and SNEGSKA (reference sequence). Unmatched junction bases numbered 2, after V lost 4 bases and J lost 3 bases. The CDR3: CSATGGYYGYTF. In DNA form, the CDR3 reads TGCAGTGCTACAGGGGGGTACTATGGCTACACCTTC.

This clonotype has a count of ten or more. The gene calls are TRBV20-1 and TRBJ2-5, with 11 bases identical to TRBD2. Germline CDR1 and CDR2: DFQATT and SNEGSKA (reference sequence). Trimming removed 1 base from V and 4 bases from J; junction bases left unmatched: 5. The CDR3 is 15 residues long. DNA for the CDR3: TGCAGTGCTAGAGGGTCTAGCGGGGGGAGAGAGACCCAGTACTTC. Its protein product is CSARGSSGGRETQYF.

There are many counts of this clonotype. The V gene is TRBV3-1, the J gene TRBJ1-4; 10 bases agree with TRBD1. V trimming: 1 base; J trimming: 7 bases; junction bases outside the gene matches: 3. Germline-derived CDR1 and CDR2 are LGHDT and YNNKEL (reference sequence). CDR3 size: 15 residues. CDR3 residues: CASSQAWDRGEKLFF. CDR3 nucleotide sequence: TGTGCCAGCAGCCAAGCTTGGGACAGGGGTGAAAAACTGTTTTTT. The entire variable domain, with the rest obtained from reference TRBV3-1 and TRBJ1-4, is as follows: DTAVSQTPKYLVTQMGNDKSIKCEQNLGHDTMYWYKQDSKKFLKIMFSYNNKELIINETVPNRFSPKSPDKAHLNLHINSLELGDSAVYFCASSQAWDRGEKLFFGSGTQLSVL.

This clonotype has a count of ten or more. This chain joins TRBV7-9 and TRBJ2-7, with D possibly called TRBD1 or TRBD2 (5 bases each). Germline CDR1 is SEHNR and CDR2 is FQNEAQ (reference sequence). This CDR3 is built from 13 residues. V was pared by 3 bases and J by 7 bases, with 13 bases between. The CDR3 reads CASSLTEGIEQYF. The CDR3 DNA is TGTGCCAGCAGCTTGACAGAGGGCATTGAGCAGTACTTC.

This clonotype showed up many times. The chain joins TRBV25-1 to TRBJ2-1, with no clear D. This CDR3 is built from 12 residues. The germline gives CDR1 MGHDK, CDR2 SYGVNS. The V end lost 5 bases, the J end lost 3 bases, and 5 bases lay between the germline ends. CDR3 bases: TGTGCCAGCAGTACTTTCTACAATGAGCAGTTCTTC. Its protein product is CASSTFYNEQFF.